One and the same sample provided the 21 T cell receptor beta chains below, sequenced in a study of T cell repertoires in cytomegalovirus infection. TCRdb recomputed calls from the reads with MiXCR, one row per CDR3 protein. The repertoire consists of under 150,000 distinct CDR3 sequences, with 8.8% occurring once and the leading ten covering around 10%. Sequencing was done on a sample of PBMCs. Receptors were obtained from a human donor in good health (CMV status not recorded). Some clones in this sample may be carry-over from other donors' samples.

This clonotype was found many times. The chain carries TRBV29-1 and TRBJ1-2; D is ambiguous. The CDR3 has 10 amino acids. The V gene lost 8 bases and the J gene lost 7 bases, with 11 bases spanning the gap. Looked up from germline, CDR1 is SQVTM and CDR2 is ANQGSEA. The CDR3 reads CSSFSGGYTF. In DNA form, the CDR3 reads TGCAGCTCTTTTTCTGGTGGCTACACCTTC.

The chain links TRBV7-9 to TRBJ1-1; a possible D gene is TRBD1 (5 bases). The CDR3 runs to 15 residues. V shed 1 base and J shed 1 base, with 10 bases lying between them. The V gene's germline CDR1 is SEHNR and CDR2 FQNEAQ (reference sequence). CDR3: CASSLGWGENTEAFF. The CDR3 nucleotides are TGTGCCAGCAGCTTAGGGTGGGGGGAGAACACTGAAGCTTTCTTT.

V usage is TRBV7-9 and J usage is TRBJ1-3; D is unresolved. This CDR3 spans 13 amino acids. Between the trimmed V and J ends, which lost 6 bases and 2 bases, there was a span of 8 bases. The V gene's germline CDR1 is SEHNR and CDR2 FQNEAQ (reference sequence). CDR3 sequence (DNA): TGTGCCAGCAGGACGGACCCTGGAAACACCATATATTTT. This codes for CASRTDPGNTIYF.

This clonotype has a count of ten or more. The chain uses TRBV6-2 or TRBV6-3 and TRBJ1-1; D may be TRBD1 (5 bases). The CDR3 length is 13 residues. The germline V gene encodes CDR1 MNHEY and CDR2 SVGEGT. Trimming pared 8 bases from V and 6 bases from J, leaving 16 bases between. CDR3 coding DNA: TGTGCCAGCGGGGACCCACGCGCCCCTGAAGCTTTCTTT. Protein: CASGDPRAPEAFF.

This clonotype was observed many times. The chain is built from TRBV18 and TRBJ1-6, with D unclear. There are 16 residues in the CDR3. Germline assignment: CDR1 KGHSH and CDR2 LQKENI. The V gene lost 3 bases and the J gene lost 5 bases, with 14 bases spanning the gap. The CDR3 sequence is CASSPALTGDNSPLHF. CDR3 nucleotides: TGTGCCAGCTCACCGGCGCTCACCGGGGATAATTCACCCCTCCACTTT. The complete variable domain, with remaining parts taken from reference TRBV18 and TRBJ1-6, reads NAGVMQNPRHLVRRRGQEARLRCSPMKGHSHVYWYRQLPEEGLKFMVYLQKENIIDESGMPKERFSAEFPKEGPSILRIQQVVRGDSAAYFCASSPALTGDNSPLHFGNGTRLTVT.

This clonotype was seen more than once but under ten times. The chain employs TRBV28 and TRBJ1-5, with TRBD1 as a possible D gene (5 bases). The CDR3 has 15 residues. V dropped 4 bases and J dropped 2 bases, with 12 bases sitting between them. CDR1 is MDHEN, CDR2 SYDVKM, per germline. CDR3 sequence: CASSSNGGGNQPQHF. The CDR3 DNA reads TGTGCCAGCAGTTCAAACGGGGGGGGCAATCAGCCCCAGCATTTT.

The sample holds many counts of this clonotype. The chain has TRBV20-1 and TRBJ2-1; TRBD1 might be the D (5 bases). V was trimmed by 0 bases and J by 0 bases, leaving 15 bases between them. Germline V gives CDR1 DFQATT, CDR2 SNEGSKA (reference sequence). The CDR3 is 17 residues long. The CDR3 loop reads CSARELGVLSSYNEQFF. The CDR3 DNA sequence: TGCAGTGCTAGAGAGTTAGGGGTCCTAAGCTCCTACAATGAGCAGTTCTTC.

This clonotype has ten or more counts. The rearrangement joins TRBV7-2 to TRBJ1-1; D is undetermined. The germline CDR1 and CDR2 sequences are SGHTA and FQGNSA. The V end was cut by 5 bases, the J end by 8 bases, with 15 bases between. CDR3 length: 13 amino acids. CDR3 region: CASSPSPLGEAFF. In nucleotides, the CDR3 is TGTGCCAGCAGCCCAAGCCCCCTGGGAGAAGCTTTCTTT.

As concerns this clonotype: Possible read error: a much larger clone is one base away. This chain joins TRBV20-1 and TRBJ1-1; TRBD1 might be the D (6 bases). Trimming left V 0 bases short and J 5 bases short, with 16 bases between. Germline V gene data show CDR1 as DFQATT and CDR2 as SNEGSKA (reference sequence). This CDR3 is built from 15 residues. As DNA, the CDR3 is TGCAGTGCTAGAGATAGGGGGGGTCCGAAAACTGAAGCTTTCTTT. It yields the protein CSARDRGGPKTEAFF.

This clonotype was recorded a few times. This chain links TRBV24-1 with TRBJ2-2, with TRBD1 matching over 9 bases. V lost 3 bases, J lost 8 bases, and 9 bases stayed unmatched. CDR1 KGHDR and CDR2 SFDVKD come from the germline V gene. The CDR3 is 16 residues long. The CDR3 nucleotides read TGTGCCACCAGTGATGAGGACAGGACAGGGGCGGGGGAGCTGTTTTTT. It specifies CATSDEDRTGAGELFF.

This clonotype has at least ten counts. The rearrangement joins TRBV12-3 or TRBV12-4 to TRBJ1-5; TRBD1 might be the D (6 bases). V was trimmed by 7 bases and J by 3 bases, leaving 16 bases between them. The CDR3 covers 15 residues. The DNA for the CDR3 is TGTGCCAGCACCCAGGACAGTGGGCTCAATCAGCCCCAGCATTTT. Translating it yields CASTQDSGLNQPQHF.

The V and J genes are TRBV4-1 and TRBJ1-1, with D maybe TRBD1 (5 bases). V was trimmed by 7 bases and J by 7 bases, leaving 16 bases between them. Germline CDR1 reads MGHRA; CDR2 reads YSYEKL. The CDR3 is 13 amino acids. CDR3 in amino acids: CASNRPGGGEAFF. For the CDR3, the DNA is TGCGCCAGCAATCGTCCGGGGGGGGGTGAAGCTTTCTTT.

This clonotype was seen ten or more times. This sequence joins TRBV7-8 and TRBJ2-1; 9 bases align to TRBD2. V shed 8 bases, J shed 6 bases, and the junction held 14 bases outside the gene matches. This CDR3 has 16 residues. The germline CDR1 and CDR2 sequences are SGHVS and FQNEAQ. DNA of the CDR3: TGTGCCAGCGCTATTGTACTAGCGGGCCAAGCCAATGAGCAGTTCTTC. Translation: CASAIVLAGQANEQFF.

A few counts support this clonotype. The J gene is TRBJ1-1, the V gene TRBV19; D gene unclear. Trimming took off 11 bases at V and 1 base at J, with 17 bases between the two ends. This CDR3 is built from 14 residues. Germline CDR1 reads LNHDA; CDR2 reads SQIVND (reference sequence). CDR3 sequence (DNA): TGTGCCTCGCAGTCGGGTTTATGGAACACTGAAGCTTTCTTT. Translating gives CASQSGLWNTEAFF.

In this sample, this clonotype turned up many times. The chain carries TRBV4-2 and TRBJ1-3; D remains unclear. The CDR3 extends over 15 amino acids. V dropped 0 bases and J dropped 0 bases, with 6 bases sitting between them. The germline V gene has CDR1 LGHNA and CDR2 YNFKEQ. The CDR3 loop is CASSQEVSSGNTIYF. CDR3 coding DNA: TGTGCCAGCAGCCAAGAAGTGAGCTCTGGAAACACCATATATTTT.

At least ten counts were recorded for this clonotype. V and J are TRBV6-1 and TRBJ2-2; 8 bases fit TRBD1. The CDR3 runs to 15 residues. J was trimmed by 0 bases and V by 6 bases; bases with no gene match: 3. The germline gives CDR1 MNHNS, CDR2 SASEGT. The DNA of the CDR3 is TGTGCCAGCAGGAGGGACAGGACGAACACCGGGGAGCTGTTTTTT. Its translation is CASRRDRTNTGELFF.

In its sample, this clonotype was seen many times. This chain links TRBV28 with TRBJ2-4; perhaps TRBD2 as D (6 bases). Germline CDR1 and CDR2: MDHEN and SYDVKM. The germline V and J ends were trimmed by 6 bases and 4 bases, with 13 bases remaining between them. The CDR3 length is 14 residues. Here the CDR3 DNA reads TGTGCCAGCAGGGGGACCGGGGGTAAAAACATTCAGTACTTC. Its protein product is CASRGTGGKNIQYF.

This clonotype was seen a handful of times. The chain employs TRBV3-1 and TRBJ1-1; D unresolved. The V gene lost 4 bases and the J gene lost 0 bases, with 6 bases spanning the gap. Germline V gene data show CDR1 as LGHDT and CDR2 as YNNKEL (reference sequence). The CDR3 is 13 residues long. The CDR3 reads CASSLLMNTEAFF. CDR3 nucleotides: TGTGCCAGCAGCCTTCTAATGAACACTGAAGCTTTCTTT.

This clonotype was recorded at least ten times. This chain joins TRBV7-8 and TRBJ1-2, with a possible D match to TRBD1 (5 bases). This CDR3 is built from 15 residues. V was clipped by 1 base and J by 3 bases, with 12 bases between them. From germline, CDR1 is SGHVS and CDR2 FQNEAQ. This CDR3 is CASSLETANYYGYTF. The CDR3 DNA follows: TGTGCCAGCAGCTTAGAGACAGCCAATTACTATGGCTACACCTTC. Based on the CDR3 plus reference TRBV7-8 and TRBJ1-2, the full variable domain is GAGVSQSPRYKVAKRGQDVALRCDPISGHVSLFWYQQALGQGPEFLTYFQNEAQLDKSGLPSDRFFAERPEGSVSTLKIQRTQQEDSAVYLCASSLETANYYGYTFGSGTRLTVV.

This clonotype was seen only a few times. The V gene is TRBV27, the J gene TRBJ2-3; maybe TRBD2 (6 bases). The ends were cut back, 4 bases at V and 8 bases at J, with 10 bases in the middle. Per germline, CDR1 MNHEY and CDR2 SMNVEV (reference sequence). This CDR3 has 12 amino acids. As DNA, the CDR3 is TGTGCCAGCAGTTCGACTAGTACTACGCAGTATTTT. Translated, it gives CASSSTSTTQYF.

This clonotype appeared many times. This sequence joins TRBV12-3 or TRBV12-4 and TRBJ2-1, with 10 positions matching TRBD1. The V and J ends lost 5 bases and 0 bases, in that order; junction bases with no gene match: 4. The CDR3 has 16 amino acids. The DNA of the CDR3 is TGTGCCAGCAGTCCCCGGACAGGGGGCTCCTACAATGAGCAGTTCTTC. Encoded protein: CASSPRTGGSYNEQFF.